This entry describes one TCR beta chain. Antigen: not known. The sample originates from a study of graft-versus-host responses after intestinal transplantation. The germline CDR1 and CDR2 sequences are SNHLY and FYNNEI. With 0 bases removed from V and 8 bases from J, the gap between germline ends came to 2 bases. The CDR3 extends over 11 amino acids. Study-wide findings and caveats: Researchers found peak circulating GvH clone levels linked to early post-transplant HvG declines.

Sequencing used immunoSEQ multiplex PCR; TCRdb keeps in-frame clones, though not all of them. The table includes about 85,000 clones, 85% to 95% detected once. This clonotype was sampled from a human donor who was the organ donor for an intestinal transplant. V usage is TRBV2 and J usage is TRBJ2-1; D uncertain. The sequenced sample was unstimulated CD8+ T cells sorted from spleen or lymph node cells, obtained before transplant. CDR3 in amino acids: CASSEADEQFF. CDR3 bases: TGTGCCAGCAGTGAAGCGGATGAGCAGTTCTTC.